This T cell receptor (beta chain) was retrieved from a study of identical twins. Study conclusions and caveats: Out-of-frame TCR alpha sharing observed in monozygotic twins exceeded model estimates. Cord blood's abundant beta clonotypes had fewer insertions, unlike memory repertoires.

A universal primer site was added by template switching, and unique molecular identifiers were carried by the cDNA. Each CDR3 protein gets one entry after TCRdb re-called the 5' RACE reads with MiXCR. Of some 590,000 distinct CDR3 sequences in the sample, approximately 10% were seen once. Trimming removed 7 bases from V and 4 bases from J, with 14 bases in between. From germline, CDR1 is MGHDK and CDR2 SYGVNS. The CDR3 consists of 14 residues. This clonotype has a handful of counts. Its antigen is unidentified. The data were also submitted as part of a second study, on yellow fever vaccine responses in identical twins. That source reports: Twins' vaccine T cell response reportedly gave the appearance of partial convergence and partial personalization.

Sequences were obtained from PBMCs. The chain links TRBV25-1 to TRBJ2-1; D might be TRBD1 (6 bases). The sequence came from a woman between 18 and 29 years old in good health. Here the CDR3 reads CASMRTENYNEQFF. In nucleotides, the CDR3 is TGTGCCAGCATGCGGACAGAAAATTACAATGAGCAGTTCTTC.